One and the same sample provided the 15 T cell receptor beta chains below, sequenced in a study of memory CD4+ T cells and cytomegalovirus serostatus. The repertoire was sequenced with immunoSEQ multiplex PCR; TCRdb's copy has only in-frame clones and lacks some. The data show some 30,000 clones, with about 80% seen just once and less than 0.75% held by the top ten. Single viable CD3+CD4+CD8-CD45RO+ cells were sorted as the memory CD4+ T cells. Sequencing was performed on memory CD4+ T cells from blood. These receptor sequences come from an adult in good health and CMV-seronegative. Some clones in this sample may be carry-over from other donors' samples.

V and J are TRBV6-4 and TRBJ1-1; D gene ambiguous. CDR3 length: 14 amino acids. The germline CDR1 and CDR2 sequences are MRHNA and SNTAGT. V dropped 5 bases and J dropped 1 base, with 11 bases sitting between them. The CDR3 DNA is TGTGCCAGCAGTCCCAACCCTGGGAACACTGAAGCTTTCTTT. This gives the protein CASSPNPGNTEAFF.

The chain links TRBV29-1 to TRBJ1-2; no clear D gene. Deletions cut 7 bases from V and 4 bases from J, with 13 bases between. CDR1 and CDR2 (germline): SQVTM, ANQGSEA. CDR3 length: 12 amino acids. For the CDR3, the DNA is TGCAGCGCCGGGGAAACCCTCTATGGCTACACCTTC. Encoded protein: CSAGETLYGYTF.

The CDR3 DNA follows: TGTGCCAGCAGTCCGACAGGGAGTGGCTATGGCTACACCTTC. Amino acid sequence: CASSPTGSGYGYTF. The rearrangement joins TRBV5-4 to TRBJ1-2; 7 nucleotides agree with TRBD1. The CDR3 runs to 14 residues. Germline CDR1 SGHNT, CDR2 YYREEE (reference sequence). After removal of 5 bases from V and 4 bases from J, the junction contained 8 bases not matched to a gene.

The J gene is TRBJ1-1, the V gene TRBV5-1; possible D gene TRBD1, 6 bases. The CDR3 has 12 amino acids. In germline, CDR1 is SGHRS, CDR2 YFSETQ. V gave up 4 bases and J gave up 10 bases, with 14 bases separating them. The CDR3 bases are TGCGCCAGCAGCGGCGGACAGAGCGGAGCTTTCTTT. Translating gives CASSGGQSGAFF.

The chain joins TRBV10-2 to TRBJ1-1; a possible D gene is TRBD1 (6 bases). Germline CDR1 is WSHSY and CDR2 is SAAADI. The CDR3 sequence is 13 residues long. Trimming pared 8 bases from V and 4 bases from J, leaving 14 bases between. The CDR3 DNA reads as TGCGCCAGCGTTAGGGCAGGGGCCACTGAAGCTTTCTTT. This codes for CASVRAGATEAFF.

This clone was observed a handful of times. The gene calls are TRBV18 and TRBJ2-7; 7 nucleotides match TRBD1. The CDR3 covers 15 residues. Germline V gives CDR1 KGHSH, CDR2 LQKENI. V gave up 5 bases and J gave up 3 bases; unmatched junction bases: 10. The CDR3 region is CASSTPGQLIYEQYF. The CDR3 DNA sequence: TGTGCCAGCTCAACTCCGGGACAGCTCATCTACGAGCAGTACTTC.

The gene calls are TRBV4-2 and TRBJ1-1; the match to TRBD1 covers 7 bases. The CDR3 loop spans 16 amino acids. Germline V lookup: CDR1 LGHNA, CDR2 YNFKEQ. Losses at the gene ends were 0 bases for V and 0 bases for J; bases not matched to a gene: 4. The CDR3 DNA sequence: TGTGCCAGCAGCCAAGATGAGGGACAGATGAACACTGAAGCTTTCTTT. Residues: CASSQDEGQMNTEAFF.

The chain joins TRBV5-1 to TRBJ2-7, with 7 nucleotides matching TRBD1. The CDR3 has 15 residues. V was pared by 2 bases and J by 4 bases, with 9 bases of the junction left unmatched. Germline V gene sequence: CDR1 SGHRS, CDR2 YFSETQ. The CDR3 here is CASSFGAGGQYEQYF. CDR3 bases: TGCGCCAGCAGCTTTGGGGCAGGGGGTCAGTACGAGCAGTACTTC.

The J gene is TRBJ1-2, the V gene TRBV27; D remains ambiguous. The V end was cut by 6 bases, the J end by 8 bases, with 13 bases between. The CDR3 has 12 amino acids. Germline CDR1 and CDR2: MNHEY and SMNVEV (reference sequence). CDR3 DNA sequence: TGTGCCAGCAGCACGGTAGGAGAGGGCTACACCTTC. Its protein is CASSTVGEGYTF.

There are a few counts of this clone. V usage is TRBV6-5 and J usage is TRBJ1-2; a possible D gene is TRBD1 (6 bases). The CDR3 runs 15 residues. V was shortened by 1 base and J by 8 bases, with 17 bases between the two germline ends. Germline V gene data show CDR1 as MNHEY and CDR2 as SVGAGI. CDR3 loop: CASSYFAGALGGYTF. The CDR3 bases are TGTGCCAGCAGTTACTTCGCAGGGGCCCTGGGAGGCTACACCTTC.

The chain recombines TRBV11-2 with TRBJ1-2; weak D call: TRBD1 (6 bases). V was shortened by 7 bases and J by 6 bases, with 30 bases between the two germline ends. This CDR3 comprises 18 residues. Looked up from germline, CDR1 is SGHAT and CDR2 is FQNNGV. This CDR3 is CASTPGTTFNYGYHGYTF. The CDR3 coding sequence is TGTGCCAGCACCCCAGGGACAACTTTTAACTATGGCTACCATGGCTACACCTTC.

In this sample, this clone turned up a few times. The chain combines TRBV6-6 with TRBJ1-5, with TRBD1 identical over 10 bases. CDR1 and CDR2 (germline): MNHNY, SVGAGI (reference sequence). After removal of 4 bases from V and 6 bases from J, the junction contained 6 bases not matched to a gene. The CDR3 contains 15 residues. This chain's CDR3 is CASSSGQGFRQPQHF. The CDR3 coding sequence is TGTGCCAGCAGTTCGGGACAGGGGTTTCGTCAGCCCCAGCATTTT.

The chain recombines TRBV20-1 with TRBJ1-2, with D hard to call. The CDR3 consists of 11 residues. Looked up from germline, CDR1 is DFQATT and CDR2 is SNEGSKA (reference sequence). Deletions cut 6 bases from V and 10 bases from J, with 15 bases between. The CDR3 loop is CSAVINPVYTF. For the CDR3, the DNA is TGCAGTGCGGTAATCAACCCGGTCTACACCTTC.

V gene TRBV6-5 combines with J gene TRBJ1-3; a weak D match, TRBD1 (5 bases). The CDR3 runs to 13 residues. Germline assignment: CDR1 MNHEY and CDR2 SVGAGI. V lost 5 bases to trimming and J lost 4 bases, with 9 bases between them. The CDR3, as DNA: TGTGCCAGCAGTCCAGGGTACGGAAACACCATATATTTT. Translation: CASSPGYGNTIYF.

The J gene is TRBJ1-6, the V gene TRBV4-3, with 11 bases fitting TRBD1. V was pared by 4 bases and J by 16 bases, with 6 bases of the junction left unmatched. Germline values: CDR1 LGHNA, CDR2 YSLEER. This CDR3 comprises 13 residues. The CDR3 protein is CASSLTGTGGLHF. CDR3 nucleotides: TGCGCCAGCAGCCTTACCGGGACAGGGGGTCTCCACTTT.